Each of the 8 T cell receptor beta chains below was sequenced from the same sample in a study of blood T cell repertoires in COVID-19 (dated by TCRdb to about 2020). The library was prepared using the immunoSEQ multiplex PCR assay. Sourced from immuneACCESS, this table was stored by TCRdb with only in-frame sequences that have V and J called. A share of the clones is absent; for the studies checked, an unresolved V gene accounts for under half, and the remainder has no known explanation. This sample holds just over 25,000 clones; 90% were observed only once. Of the sample, roughly 7.2% falls within the top ten clones. The sequenced sample was peripheral blood. The receptor set was obtained from a human donor in a cohort sampled during active COVID-19.

This sequence joins TRBV9 and TRBJ2-7, with unresolved D. The germline V and J ends were trimmed by 4 bases and 0 bases, with 11 bases remaining between them. Per the germline V gene, CDR1 is SGDLS and CDR2 is YYNGEE. The CDR3 is 14 amino acids. The CDR3 is CASSPEASSYEQYF. The CDR3 coding sequence is TGTGCCAGCAGCCCCGAGGCGAGCTCCTACGAGCAGTACTTC.

This clone appeared a single time. This sequence joins TRBV5-4 and TRBJ2-3; 9 bases line up with TRBD2. Germline CDR1 is SGHNT and CDR2 is YYREEE (reference sequence). The junction had 6 bases not matched to a gene; V was cut back by 4 bases and J by 6 bases. This CDR3 spans 14 amino acids. CDR3 residues: CASSLRTSADTQYF. Here the CDR3 DNA reads TGTGCCAGCAGCCTACGGACTAGCGCGGATACGCAGTATTTT.

The chain combines TRBV6-5 with TRBJ1-3; 9 nucleotides align to TRBD1. V trimming: 5 bases; J trimming: 4 bases; junction bases outside the gene matches: 6. The germline V gene encodes CDR1 MNHEY and CDR2 SVGAGI. The CDR3 totals 15 residues. The CDR3 coding sequence is TGTGCCAGCAGTCGACAGGGGGATGGCGGAAACACCATATATTTT. Its translation: CASSRQGDGGNTIYF.

The chain is built from TRBV10-1 and TRBJ1-4; 8 bases match TRBD1. The CDR3 is 15 amino acids. Germline loops: CDR1 WNHNN, CDR2 SYGVQD (reference sequence). V dropped 4 bases and J dropped 1; count of bases not matched to a gene: 2. The CDR3 region has the DNA TGCGCCAGCAGTGGCGACAGGGGAACTAATGAAAAACTGTTTTTT. Encoded protein: CASSGDRGTNEKLFF.

The chain recombines TRBV19 with TRBJ1-2, with D uncertain. V was shortened by 5 bases and J by 7 bases, with 14 bases between the two germline ends. This CDR3 region has 13 residues. CDR1 is LNHDA and CDR2 is SQIVND in the germline V gene (reference sequence). CDR3 nucleotides: TGTGCCAGTAGTCGAGAGGAGTCCGGTGGCTACACCTTC. Translating gives CASSREESGGYTF.

The chain recombines TRBV6-6 with TRBJ2-3; no definite D call. CDR3 size: 11 residues. The V end was cut by 5 bases, the J end by 5 bases, with 5 bases between. The V gene's germline CDR1 is MNHNY and CDR2 SVGAGI (reference sequence). This chain's CDR3 is CASSPGDTQYF. In DNA form, the CDR3 reads TGTGCCAGCAGTCCGGGAGATACGCAGTATTTT.

The gene calls are TRBV29-1 and TRBJ1-1; 10 nucleotides align to TRBD1. Germline loops: CDR1 SQVTM, CDR2 ANQGSEA. CDR3 length: 13 residues. The ends lost 6 bases at V and 11 bases at J; junction bases unmatched: 12. The CDR3 region has the DNA TGCAGCGTAGCCGGGACAGGGGTGAAGTGGGCTTTCTTT. It encodes CSVAGTGVKWAFF.

As for this clone: The same CDR3 is also encoded by other DNA sequences in this sample. V is TRBV10-1 and J is TRBJ2-1; no firm D call. In germline, CDR1 is WNHNN, CDR2 SYGVQD (reference sequence). This CDR3 contains 14 residues. The V end lost 4 bases, the J end lost 0 bases, and 7 bases lay between the germline ends. The CDR3 DNA reads as TGCGCCAGCAGTGCAGGAAGCTCCTACAATGAGCAGTTCTTC. This codes for CASSAGSSYNEQFF.